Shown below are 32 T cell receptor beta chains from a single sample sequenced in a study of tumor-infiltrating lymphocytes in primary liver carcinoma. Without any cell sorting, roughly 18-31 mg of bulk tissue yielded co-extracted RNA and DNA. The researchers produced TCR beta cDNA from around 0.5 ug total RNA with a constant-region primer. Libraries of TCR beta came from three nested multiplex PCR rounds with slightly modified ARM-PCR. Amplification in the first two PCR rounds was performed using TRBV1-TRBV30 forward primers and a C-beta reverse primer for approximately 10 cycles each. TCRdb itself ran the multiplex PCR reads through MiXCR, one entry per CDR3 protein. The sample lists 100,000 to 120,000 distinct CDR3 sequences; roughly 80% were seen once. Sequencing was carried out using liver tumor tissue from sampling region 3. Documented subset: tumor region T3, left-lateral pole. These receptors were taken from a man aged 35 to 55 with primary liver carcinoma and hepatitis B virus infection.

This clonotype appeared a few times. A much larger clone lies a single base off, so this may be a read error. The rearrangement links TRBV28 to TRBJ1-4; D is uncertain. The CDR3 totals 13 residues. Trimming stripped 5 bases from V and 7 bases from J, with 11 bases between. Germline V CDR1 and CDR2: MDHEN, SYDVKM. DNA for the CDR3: TGTGCCAGCAGTACAAGCGACACTGAAAAACTGTTTTTT. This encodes CASSTSDTEKLFF.

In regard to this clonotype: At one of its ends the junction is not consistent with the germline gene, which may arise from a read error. The DNA of the CDR3 is TGTAGCGTTCGGATTAGCGGGAGTTGGGCAGAAACCCAGTACTTC. Amino acids: CSVRISGSWAETQYF. This sequence joins TRBV29-1 and TRBJ2-5; 9 nucleotides agree with TRBD2. Germline CDR1 and CDR2: SQVTM and ANQGSEA. CDR3 length: 15 residues. Together with reference TRBV29-1 and TRBJ2-5, the CDR3 gives the full variable domain: SAVISQKPSRDICQRGTSLTIQCQVDSQVTMMFWYRQQPGQSLTLIATANQGSEATYESGFVIDKFPISRPNLTFSTLTVSNMSPEDSSIYLCSVRISGSWAETQYFGPGTRLLVL.

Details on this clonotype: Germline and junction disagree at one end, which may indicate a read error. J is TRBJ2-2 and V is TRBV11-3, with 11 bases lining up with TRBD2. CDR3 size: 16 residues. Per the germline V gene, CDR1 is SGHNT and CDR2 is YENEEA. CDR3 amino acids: CVSSPGLAGHTGDLFF. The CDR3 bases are TGTGTCAGCAGCCCCGGACTAGCGGGCCACACCGGGGACTTGTTTTTT.

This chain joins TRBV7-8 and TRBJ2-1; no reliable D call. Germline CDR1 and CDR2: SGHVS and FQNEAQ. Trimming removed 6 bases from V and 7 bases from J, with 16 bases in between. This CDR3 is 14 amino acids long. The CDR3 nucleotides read TGTGCCAGCAGGCCAGCCGGCCGCGGAAATGAGCAGTTCTTC. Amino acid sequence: CASRPAGRGNEQFF.

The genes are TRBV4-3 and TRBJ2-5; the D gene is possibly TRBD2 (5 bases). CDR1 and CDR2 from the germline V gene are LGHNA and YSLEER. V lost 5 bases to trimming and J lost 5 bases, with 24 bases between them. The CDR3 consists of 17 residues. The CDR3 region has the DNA TGCGCCAGCAGCAAAGCGGCTAGTGGAAGGACTGGTGAGACCCAGTACTTC. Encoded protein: CASSKAASGRTGETQYF.

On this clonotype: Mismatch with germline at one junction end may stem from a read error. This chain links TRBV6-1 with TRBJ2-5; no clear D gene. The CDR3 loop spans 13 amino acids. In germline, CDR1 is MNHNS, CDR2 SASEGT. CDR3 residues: CTSSRVSWETQYF. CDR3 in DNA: TGTACCAGCAGCAGAGTATCGTGGGAGACCCAGTACTTC.

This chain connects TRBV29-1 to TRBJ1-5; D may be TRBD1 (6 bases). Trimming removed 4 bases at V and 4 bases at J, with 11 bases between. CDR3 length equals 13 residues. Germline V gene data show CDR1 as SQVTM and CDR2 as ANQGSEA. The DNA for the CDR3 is TGCAGCGTTGGTGGGACAACTAATCAGCCCCAGCATTTT. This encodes CSVGGTTNQPQHF.

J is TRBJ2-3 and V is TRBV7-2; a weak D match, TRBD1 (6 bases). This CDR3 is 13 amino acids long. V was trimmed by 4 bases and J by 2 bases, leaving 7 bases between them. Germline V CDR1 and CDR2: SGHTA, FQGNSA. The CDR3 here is CASSWTDTDTQYF. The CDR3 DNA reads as TGTGCCAGCAGCTGGACAGACACAGATACGCAGTATTTT.

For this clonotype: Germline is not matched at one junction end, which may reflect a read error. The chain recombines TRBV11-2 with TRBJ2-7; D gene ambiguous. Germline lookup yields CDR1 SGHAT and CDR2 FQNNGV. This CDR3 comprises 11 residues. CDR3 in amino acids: CASTKVVEHYF. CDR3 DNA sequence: TGTGCCAGCACAAAAGTGGTTGAGCACTATTTC.

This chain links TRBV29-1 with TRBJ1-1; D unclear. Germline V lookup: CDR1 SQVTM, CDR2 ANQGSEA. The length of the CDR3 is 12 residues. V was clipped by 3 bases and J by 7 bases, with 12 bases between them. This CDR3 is CSVEGVLVEAFF. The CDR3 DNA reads TGCAGCGTTGAGGGAGTGTTAGTTGAAGCTTTCTTT.

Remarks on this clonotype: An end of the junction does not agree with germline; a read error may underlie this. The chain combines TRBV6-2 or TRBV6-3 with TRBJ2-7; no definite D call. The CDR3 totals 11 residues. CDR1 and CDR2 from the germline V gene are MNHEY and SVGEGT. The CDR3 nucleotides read TGTGTCAGTAGTTACAGCTACGAGCAATACTTC. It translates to CVSSYSYEQYF.

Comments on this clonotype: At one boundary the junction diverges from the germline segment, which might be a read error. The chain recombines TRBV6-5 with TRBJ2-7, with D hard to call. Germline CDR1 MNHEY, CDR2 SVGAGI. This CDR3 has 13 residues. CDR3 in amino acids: CASCYSRSYELYF. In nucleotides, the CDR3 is TGTGCCAGCTGTTACTCGAGGTCCTACGAGCTGTACTTC.

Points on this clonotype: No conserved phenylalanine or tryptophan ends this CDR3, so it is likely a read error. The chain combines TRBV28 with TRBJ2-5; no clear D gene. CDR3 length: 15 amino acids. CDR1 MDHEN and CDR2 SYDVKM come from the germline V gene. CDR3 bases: TGTGCCAGCAGTTTAGGAATCCTCATTCAAGAGATCCAGTACTTA. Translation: CASSLGILIQEIQYL.

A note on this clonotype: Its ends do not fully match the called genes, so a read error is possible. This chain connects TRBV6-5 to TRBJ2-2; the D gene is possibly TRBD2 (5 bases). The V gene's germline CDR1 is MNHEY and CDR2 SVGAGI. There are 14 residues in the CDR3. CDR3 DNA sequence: TGTGCCAGTACTTTAGTGGGTTCTACCGGGGAGCTGTTCTTT. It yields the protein CASTLVGSTGELFF.

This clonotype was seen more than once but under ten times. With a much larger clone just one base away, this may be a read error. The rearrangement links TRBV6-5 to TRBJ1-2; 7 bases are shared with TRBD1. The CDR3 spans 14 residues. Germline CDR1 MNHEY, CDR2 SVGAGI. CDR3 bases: TGTACCAGCAGTTACTCGTGGGACAGATATGGCTACACCTTC. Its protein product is CTSSYSWDRYGYTF.

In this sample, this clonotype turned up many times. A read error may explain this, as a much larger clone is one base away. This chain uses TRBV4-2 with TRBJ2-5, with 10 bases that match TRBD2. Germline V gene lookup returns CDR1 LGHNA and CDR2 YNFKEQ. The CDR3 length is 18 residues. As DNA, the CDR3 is TGTGCCAGCAGCCAAGTAGGTCTGGAACTAGCGGGACAAGAGGCCCAGTACTTC. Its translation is CASSQVGLELAGQEAQYF.

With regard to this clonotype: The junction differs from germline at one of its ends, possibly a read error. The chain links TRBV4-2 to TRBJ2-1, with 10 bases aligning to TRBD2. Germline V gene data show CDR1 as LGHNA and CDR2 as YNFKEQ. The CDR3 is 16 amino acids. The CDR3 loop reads CVSSQDGLADQGGQFF. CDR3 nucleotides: TGTGTCAGCAGCCAAGATGGACTAGCGGACCAAGGGGGGCAGTTCTTC.

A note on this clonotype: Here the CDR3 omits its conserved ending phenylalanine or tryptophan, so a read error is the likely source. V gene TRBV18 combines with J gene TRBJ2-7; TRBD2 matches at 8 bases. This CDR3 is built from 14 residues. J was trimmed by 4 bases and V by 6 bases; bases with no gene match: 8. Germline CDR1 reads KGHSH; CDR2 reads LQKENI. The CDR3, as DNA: TGTGCCAGCTCGTCCGGTGCTAGCGGGTACGAGCAGTACTTG. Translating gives CASSSGASGYEQYL.

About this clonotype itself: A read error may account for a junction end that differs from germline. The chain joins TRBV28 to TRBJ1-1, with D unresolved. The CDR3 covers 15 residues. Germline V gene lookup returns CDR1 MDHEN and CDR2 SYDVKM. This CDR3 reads CVSIIGRLRNTEAFF. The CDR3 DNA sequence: TGTGTCAGCATCATTGGACGGCTTCGGAACACCGAAGCTTTCTTT.

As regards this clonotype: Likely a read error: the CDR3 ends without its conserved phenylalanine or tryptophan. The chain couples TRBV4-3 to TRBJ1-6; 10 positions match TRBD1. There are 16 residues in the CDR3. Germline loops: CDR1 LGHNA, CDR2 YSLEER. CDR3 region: CTCSSWDRGRNSPLHY. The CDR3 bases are TGCACCTGCAGCTCCTGGGACAGGGGAAGGAATTCACCTCTCCACTAT.

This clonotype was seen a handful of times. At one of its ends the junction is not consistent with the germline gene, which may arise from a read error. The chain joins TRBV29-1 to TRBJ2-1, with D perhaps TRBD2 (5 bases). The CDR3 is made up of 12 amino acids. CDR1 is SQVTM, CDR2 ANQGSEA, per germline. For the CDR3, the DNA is TGTAGCGTTATTTGGGCTACCAATGAGCAGTTCTTC. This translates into CSVIWATNEQFF.

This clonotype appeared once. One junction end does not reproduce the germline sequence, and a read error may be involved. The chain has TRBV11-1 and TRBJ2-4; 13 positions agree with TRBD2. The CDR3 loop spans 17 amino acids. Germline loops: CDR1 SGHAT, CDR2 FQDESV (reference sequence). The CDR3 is CASSLPGTSGTKNFQHF. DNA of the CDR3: TGTGCTAGTAGCTTACCCGGGACTAGCGGGACCAAAAACTTTCAGCACTTC.

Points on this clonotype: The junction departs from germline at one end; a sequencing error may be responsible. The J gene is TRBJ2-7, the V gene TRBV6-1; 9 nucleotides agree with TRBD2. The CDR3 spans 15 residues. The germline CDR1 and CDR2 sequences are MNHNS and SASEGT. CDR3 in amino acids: CTSSEGTSSLYEQYF. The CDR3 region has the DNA TGTACCAGCAGTGAGGGGACTAGCAGTCTCTACGAGCAGTACTTC.

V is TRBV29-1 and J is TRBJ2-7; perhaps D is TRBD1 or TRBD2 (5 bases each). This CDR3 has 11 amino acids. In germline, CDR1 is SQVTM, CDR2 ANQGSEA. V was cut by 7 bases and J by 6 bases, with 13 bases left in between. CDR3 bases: TGCAGCGCCCCCCTCGGGGCCGAGCAGTACTTC. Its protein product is CSAPLGAEQYF.

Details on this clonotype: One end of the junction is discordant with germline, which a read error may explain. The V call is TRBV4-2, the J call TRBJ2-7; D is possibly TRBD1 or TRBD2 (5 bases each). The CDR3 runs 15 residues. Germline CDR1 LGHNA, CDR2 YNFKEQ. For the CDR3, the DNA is TGTGCCAGCAGCCAAGATAAGGGGAACGACTACGAACAGTACTTC. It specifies CASSQDKGNDYEQYF.

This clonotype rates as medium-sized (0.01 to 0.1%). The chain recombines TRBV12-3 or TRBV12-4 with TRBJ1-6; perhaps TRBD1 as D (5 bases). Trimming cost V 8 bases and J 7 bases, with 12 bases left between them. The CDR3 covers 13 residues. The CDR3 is CASSLGGNSPLHF. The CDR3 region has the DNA TGTGCCAGCTCATTGGGGGGGAATTCACCCCTCCACTTT.

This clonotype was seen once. Here the CDR3 DNA reads TGCAGCGTTGAAGATCCAGGAGGGAGGCCCTTCGAGCAGTACTTC. Translating it yields CSVEDPGGRPFEQYF. The J gene is TRBJ2-7, the V gene TRBV29-1; tentative D call: TRBD2 (6 bases). The CDR3 is 15 amino acids. The V and J ends lost 0 bases and 6 bases respectively, with 18 bases between them. Germline loops: CDR1 SQVTM, CDR2 ANQGSEA.

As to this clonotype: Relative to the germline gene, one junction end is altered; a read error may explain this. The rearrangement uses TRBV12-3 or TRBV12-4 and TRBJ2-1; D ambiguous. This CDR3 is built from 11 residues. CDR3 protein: CVSTKGNEQFF. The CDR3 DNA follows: TGTGTCAGCACTAAGGGCAATGAGCAGTTCTTC.

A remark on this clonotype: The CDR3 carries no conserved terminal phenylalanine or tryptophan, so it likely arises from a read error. This CDR3 is CTSSQTSQGDTQYL. The CDR3 DNA follows: TGTACCAGCAGTCAGACTAGCCAGGGAGATACGCAGTATTTG. The rearrangement uses TRBV6-6 and TRBJ2-3; 7 bases are a match to TRBD2. CDR3 length equals 14 residues. Germline CDR1 reads MNHNY; CDR2 reads SVGAGI (reference sequence).

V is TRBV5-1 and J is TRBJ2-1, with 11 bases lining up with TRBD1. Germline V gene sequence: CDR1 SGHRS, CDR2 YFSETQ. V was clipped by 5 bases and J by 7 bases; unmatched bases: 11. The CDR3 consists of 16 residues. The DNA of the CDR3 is TGCGCCAGCAGTTGGACCGGGACAGGGGGAGCGAATGAGCAGTTCTTC. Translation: CASSWTGTGGANEQFF.

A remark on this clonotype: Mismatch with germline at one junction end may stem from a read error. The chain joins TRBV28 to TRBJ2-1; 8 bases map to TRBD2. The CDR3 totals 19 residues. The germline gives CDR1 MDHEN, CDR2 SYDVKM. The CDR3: CASSFAGLEGLSSYDEQFF. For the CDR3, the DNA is TGTGCCAGCAGTTTTGCGGGACTAGAGGGATTGAGCTCCTACGATGAGCAGTTCTTC.

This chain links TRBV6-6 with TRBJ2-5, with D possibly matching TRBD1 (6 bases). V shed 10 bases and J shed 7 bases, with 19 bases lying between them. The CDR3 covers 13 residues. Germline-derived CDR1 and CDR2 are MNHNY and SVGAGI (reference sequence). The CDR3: CANSPNRVGTQYF. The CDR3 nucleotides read TGTGCCAATAGCCCGAACAGGGTTGGGACCCAGTACTTC.